The clone carrying this T cell receptor (beta chain) was detected a few times. Its antigen is not identified. The sample belongs to a study of shared clonotypes between healthy human individuals. Repertoires were generated with immunoSEQ multiplex PCR, while TCRdb's copy carries only in-frame clones and drops some. The sample carries around 690,000 clones, around 90% recorded once. Broader study findings: Shared clonotypes: 4.5% to 5% naive CD4, 3% to 3.5% naive CD8, 2.3% memory CD4, more than 0.3% memory CD8. As a rule, naive subsets had a larger estimated richness than memory subsets.

The V segment lost 4 bases and the J segment 4 bases; nucleotides outside the gene matches: 0. The V gene's germline CDR1 is WNHNN and CDR2 SYGVQD (reference sequence). The CDR3 totals 14 residues. The donor cohort consisted entirely of Caucasian adults residing in Nashville, Tennessee. CD8 memory cells included CD45RO+ cells plus CCR7-negative CD45RA+ TemRA cells. The clonotype originates from a man younger than 35 in good health. Some clones in this sample may be carry-over from other donors' samples. The sample comprised memory CD8+ T cells from PBMCs. The sample's subset: CD45RO+ cells pooled with CCR7-negative TemRA cells. V usage is TRBV10-1 and J usage is TRBJ2-7; 14 bases are a match to TRBD2. CDR3 sequence: CASSGTSGRYEQYF. The CDR3 DNA follows: TGCGCCAGCAGTGGGACTAGCGGGAGGTACGAGCAGTACTTC.